This T cell receptor (beta chain) was retrieved from a study of T cells in localized non-small cell lung cancer. Some clones are missing from TCRdb's copy, which holds only in-frame ones; the method was immunoSEQ multiplex PCR. The data hold 60,000 to 75,000 clones, with 84% observed a single time. This CDR3 has 15 residues. The V gene's germline CDR1 is MNHEY and CDR2 SVGAGI. Trimming removed 0 bases from V and 10 bases from J, with 13 bases in between. The chain carries TRBV6-5 and TRBJ1-6; maybe TRBD1 (6 bases). This TCR derives from a female donor over 55 with stage I lung adenocarcinoma. The sequencing here drew on peripheral blood, taken before any cancer treatment. CDR3 residues: CASSYSGGKGSPLHF. CDR3 in DNA: TGTGCCAGCAGTTACTCAGGGGGAAAAGGGTCACCCCTCCACTTT.